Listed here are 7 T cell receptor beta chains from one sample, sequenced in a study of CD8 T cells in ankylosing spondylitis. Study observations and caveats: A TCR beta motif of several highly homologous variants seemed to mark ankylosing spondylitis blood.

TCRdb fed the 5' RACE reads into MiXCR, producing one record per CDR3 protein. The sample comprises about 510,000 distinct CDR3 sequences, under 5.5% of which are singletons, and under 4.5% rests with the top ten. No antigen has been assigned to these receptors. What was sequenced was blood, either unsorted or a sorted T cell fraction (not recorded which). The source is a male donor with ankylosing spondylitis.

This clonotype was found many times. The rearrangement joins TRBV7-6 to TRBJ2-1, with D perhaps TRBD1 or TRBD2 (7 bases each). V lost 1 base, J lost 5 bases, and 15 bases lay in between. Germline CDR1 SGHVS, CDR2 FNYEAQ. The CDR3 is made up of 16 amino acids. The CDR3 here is CASSLGGGTDNNEQFF. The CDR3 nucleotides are TGTGCCAGCAGCTTAGGGGGGGGGACAGATAACAATGAGCAGTTCTTC.

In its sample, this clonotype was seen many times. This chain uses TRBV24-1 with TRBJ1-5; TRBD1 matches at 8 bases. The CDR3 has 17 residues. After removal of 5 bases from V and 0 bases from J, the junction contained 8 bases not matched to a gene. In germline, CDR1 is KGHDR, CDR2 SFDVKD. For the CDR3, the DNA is TGTGCCACCAGTGGGGACAGGAGGGGTGGTAGCAATCAGCCCCAGCATTTT. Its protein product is CATSGDRRGGSNQPQHF.

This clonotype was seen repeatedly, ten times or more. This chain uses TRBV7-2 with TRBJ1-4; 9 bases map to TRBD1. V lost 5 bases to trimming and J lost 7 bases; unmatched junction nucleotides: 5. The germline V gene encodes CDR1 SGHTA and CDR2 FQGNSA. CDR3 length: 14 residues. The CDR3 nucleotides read TGTGCCAGCAGCCCCGACAGGGGGATTGAAAAACTGTTTTTT. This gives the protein CASSPDRGIEKLFF.

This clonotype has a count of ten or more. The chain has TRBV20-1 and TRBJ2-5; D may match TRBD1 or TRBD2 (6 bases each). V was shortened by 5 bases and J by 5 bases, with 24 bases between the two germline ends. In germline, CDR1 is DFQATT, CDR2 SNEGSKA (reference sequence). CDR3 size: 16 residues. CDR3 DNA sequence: TGCAGTGCTGTAGGGGGGCTTGACGGGATGTGGGAGACCCAGTACTTC. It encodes CSAVGGLDGMWETQYF.

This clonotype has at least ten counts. The CDR3 spells CSVAPWPRDGYTF. The CDR3 bases are TGCAGCGTTGCTCCGTGGCCCAGGGATGGCTACACCTTC. V usage is TRBV29-1 and J usage is TRBJ1-2; D might be TRBD1 (5 bases). Looked up from germline, CDR1 is SQVTM and CDR2 is ANQGSEA. The CDR3 is made up of 13 amino acids. V shed 4 bases and J shed 6 bases, with 15 bases lying between them.

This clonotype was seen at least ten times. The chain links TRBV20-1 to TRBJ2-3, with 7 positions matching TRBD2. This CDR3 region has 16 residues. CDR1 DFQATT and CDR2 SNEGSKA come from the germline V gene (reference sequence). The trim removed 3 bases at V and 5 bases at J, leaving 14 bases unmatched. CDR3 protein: CSASPLREYEGDTQYF. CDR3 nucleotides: TGCAGTGCTAGCCCTCTGCGGGAGTATGAGGGAGATACGCAGTATTTT.

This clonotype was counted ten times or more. The CDR3 DNA is TGCAGCGTTGCGTCAACTCTGAACTATGGCTACACCTTC. As protein: CSVASTLNYGYTF. This chain uses TRBV29-1 with TRBJ1-2, with D unresolved. V shed 4 bases and J shed 2 bases, with 11 bases lying between them. CDR3 length: 13 amino acids. Per germline, CDR1 SQVTM and CDR2 ANQGSEA.